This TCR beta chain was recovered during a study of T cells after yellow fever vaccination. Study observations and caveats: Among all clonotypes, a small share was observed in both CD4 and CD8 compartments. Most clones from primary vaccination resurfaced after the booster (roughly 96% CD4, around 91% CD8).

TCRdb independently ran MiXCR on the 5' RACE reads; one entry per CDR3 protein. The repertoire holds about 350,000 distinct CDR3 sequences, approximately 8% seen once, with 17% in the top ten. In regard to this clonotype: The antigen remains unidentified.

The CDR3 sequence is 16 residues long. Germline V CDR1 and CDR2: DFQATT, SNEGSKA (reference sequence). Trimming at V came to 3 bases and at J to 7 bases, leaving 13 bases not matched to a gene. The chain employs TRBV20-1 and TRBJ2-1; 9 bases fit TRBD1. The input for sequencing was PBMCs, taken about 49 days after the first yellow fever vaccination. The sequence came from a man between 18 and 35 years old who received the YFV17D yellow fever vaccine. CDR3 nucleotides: TGCAGTGCTAGTGCAAACGGACAGGGGTCATGGAATGAGCAGTTCTTC. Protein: CSASANGQGSWNEQFF.